The 5 T cell receptor beta chains below all came from one sample that was sequenced in a study of CD8 T cells in Susac syndrome. Reverse transcription of 0.5 to 1 ug RNA used random hexamers. TCRdb analysed the immunoSEQ multiplex PCR reads with MiXCR anew, one entry per CDR3 protein. The sample holds about 76,000 distinct CDR3 sequences, roughly 92% seen once. The sample taken for sequencing was CD8+ T cells from PBMCs. These receptors were obtained from a human donor with Susac syndrome.

The V gene is TRBV11-2, the J gene TRBJ2-5; no clear D gene. V was cut by 6 bases and J by 1 base, with 9 bases left in between. The CDR3 is 13 amino acids. CDR1 is SGHAT, CDR2 FQNNGV, per germline. CDR3 region: CASSLGLQETQYF. The DNA of the CDR3 is TGTGCCAGCAGTTTGGGCCTCCAAGAGACCCAGTACTTC.

The chain is built from TRBV5-1 and TRBJ2-1; 12 nucleotides line up with TRBD2. Germline V gene data show CDR1 as SGHRS and CDR2 as YFSETQ. The V and J ends lost 4 bases and 6 bases, in that order; junction bases with no gene match: 5. The CDR3 loop spans 15 amino acids. The CDR3 DNA reads TGCGCCAGCAGCGGAGGGACTAGCGGGCCCAATGAGCAGTTCTTC. Its protein product is CASSGGTSGPNEQFF.

The rearrangement links TRBV7-9 to TRBJ2-7; D is unresolved. There are 15 residues in the CDR3. The V end was cut by 6 bases, the J end by 1 base, with 16 bases between. Germline loops: CDR1 SEHNR, CDR2 FQNEAQ (reference sequence). The CDR3: CASSSKSADSYEQYF. CDR3 nucleotide sequence: TGTGCCAGCAGTTCAAAGAGTGCGGATTCCTACGAGCAGTACTTC.

This chain connects TRBV7-2 to TRBJ1-2; TRBD1 matches 10 bases. Germline V gene lookup returns CDR1 SGHTA and CDR2 FQGNSA. V shed 4 bases, J shed 4 bases, and the junction held 3 bases outside the gene matches. The CDR3 spans 14 residues. CDR3 amino acids: CASSSGQGSYGYTF. CDR3 DNA: TGTGCCAGCAGCTCGGGACAGGGGTCCTATGGCTACACCTTC.

V is TRBV5-6 and J is TRBJ1-5; D is uncertain. The V gene lost 2 bases and the J gene lost 2 bases, with 8 bases spanning the gap. CDR1 is SGHDT and CDR2 is YYEEEE in the germline V gene. CDR3 length equals 14 residues. CDR3 protein: CASSLLEGNQPQHF. In DNA, the CDR3 is TGTGCCAGCAGCTTACTGGAGGGCAATCAGCCCCAGCATTTT.